This TCR beta chain stems from a study of beta chain features in type 1 diabetes. Findings and limits, study-wide: Among patients, naive, central memory and Treg TCRB repertoires appeared more similar than among healthy donors. More deletions and fewer insertions at VDJ junctions were seen in type 1 diabetes patients. Shortening that was moderate but significant affected the TCRB CDR3s of Type 1 diabetes patients in all four CD4+ subsets.

Regarding this clone: The antigen is not known.

Expressed TCRB transcripts were sequenced after all isolated RNA was converted to cDNA. Generated by immunoSEQ multiplex PCR, the TCRdb table keeps only in-frame clones and is missing some. This sample has around 250,000 clones, with roughly 14% found just once. Losses at the gene ends were 6 bases for V and 6 bases for J; bases not matched to a gene: 4. The CDR3 covers 13 residues. CDR1 is MNHNY and CDR2 is SVGAGI in the germline V gene (reference sequence). On average, the one heparinised blood draw given by each donor was around 120 mL. This clonotype was sampled from a woman in her forties in good health. The V call is TRBV6-6, the J call TRBJ2-1, with TRBD1 matching 8 bases. The specimen sequenced was naive CD4+ T cells from blood. The DNA of the CDR3 is TGTGCCAGCAGATCCGGGACAGGCAATGAGCAGTTCTTC. Its translation is CASRSGTGNEQFF.